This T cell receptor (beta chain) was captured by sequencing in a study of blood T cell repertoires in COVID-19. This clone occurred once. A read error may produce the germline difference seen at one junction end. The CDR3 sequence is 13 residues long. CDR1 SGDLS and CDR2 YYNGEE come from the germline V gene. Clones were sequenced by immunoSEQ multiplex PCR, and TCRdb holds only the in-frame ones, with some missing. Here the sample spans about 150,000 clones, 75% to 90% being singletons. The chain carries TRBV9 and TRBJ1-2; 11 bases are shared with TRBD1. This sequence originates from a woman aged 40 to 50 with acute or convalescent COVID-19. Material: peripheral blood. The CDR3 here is CASSVEGQGAVAF. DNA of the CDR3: TGTGCCAGCAGCGTAGAAGGACAGGGGGCGGTTGCCTTC. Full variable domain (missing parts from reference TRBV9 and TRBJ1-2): DSGVTQTPKHLITATGQRVTLRCSPRSGDLSVYWYQQSLDQGLQFLIQYYNGEERAKGNILERFSAQQFPDLHSELNLSSLELGDSALYFCASSVEGQGAVAFGSGTRLTVV.